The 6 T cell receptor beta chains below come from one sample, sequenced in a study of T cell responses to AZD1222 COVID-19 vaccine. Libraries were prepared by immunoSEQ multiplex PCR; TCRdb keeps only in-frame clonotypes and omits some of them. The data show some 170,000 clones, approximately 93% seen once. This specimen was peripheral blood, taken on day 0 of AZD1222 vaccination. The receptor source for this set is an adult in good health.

The CDR3 is CATSRVPSVQGTGTEAFF. The CDR3 DNA reads as TGTGCCACCAGCAGAGTTCCCAGTGTACAGGGGACGGGCACTGAAGCTTTCTTT. The chain uses TRBV15 and TRBJ1-1, with TRBD1 identical over 7 bases. From germline, CDR1 is LNHNV and CDR2 YYDKDF (reference sequence). The ends lost 1 base at V and 4 bases at J; junction bases unmatched: 15. This CDR3 has 18 amino acids.

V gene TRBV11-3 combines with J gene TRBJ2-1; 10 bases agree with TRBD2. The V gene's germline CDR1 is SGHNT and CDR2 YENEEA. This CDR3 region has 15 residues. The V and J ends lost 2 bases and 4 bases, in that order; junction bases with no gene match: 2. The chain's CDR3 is CASSLTAGGYNEQFF. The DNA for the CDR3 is TGTGCCAGCAGCTTAACAGCGGGGGGGTACAATGAGCAGTTCTTC.

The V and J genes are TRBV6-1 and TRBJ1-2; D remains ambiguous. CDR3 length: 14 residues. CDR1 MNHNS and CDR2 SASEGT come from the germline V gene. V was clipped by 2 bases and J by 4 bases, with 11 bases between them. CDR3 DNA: TGTGCCAGCAGTGAAAGCTTTCCCCGCTATGGCTACACCTTC. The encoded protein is CASSESFPRYGYTF.

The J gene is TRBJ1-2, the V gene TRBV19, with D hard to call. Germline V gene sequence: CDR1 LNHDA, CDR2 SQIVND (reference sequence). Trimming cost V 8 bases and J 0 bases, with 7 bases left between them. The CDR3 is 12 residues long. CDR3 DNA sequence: TGTGCCAGTTTCGCACCTAACTATGGCTACACCTTC. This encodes CASFAPNYGYTF.

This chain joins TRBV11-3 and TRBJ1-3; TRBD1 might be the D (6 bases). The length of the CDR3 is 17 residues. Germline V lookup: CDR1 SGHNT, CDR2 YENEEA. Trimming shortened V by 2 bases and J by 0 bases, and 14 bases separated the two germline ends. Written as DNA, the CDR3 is TGTGCCAGCAGCTTAAGCGGACAGAGTTACTCTGGAAACACCATATATTTT. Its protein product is CASSLSGQSYSGNTIYF.

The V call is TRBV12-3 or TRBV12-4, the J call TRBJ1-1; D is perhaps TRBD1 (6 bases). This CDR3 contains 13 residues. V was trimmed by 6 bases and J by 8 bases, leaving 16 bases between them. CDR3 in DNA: TGTGCCAGCAGCCAAACGCCGGGACAAGAAGCTTTCTTT. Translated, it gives CASSQTPGQEAFF.